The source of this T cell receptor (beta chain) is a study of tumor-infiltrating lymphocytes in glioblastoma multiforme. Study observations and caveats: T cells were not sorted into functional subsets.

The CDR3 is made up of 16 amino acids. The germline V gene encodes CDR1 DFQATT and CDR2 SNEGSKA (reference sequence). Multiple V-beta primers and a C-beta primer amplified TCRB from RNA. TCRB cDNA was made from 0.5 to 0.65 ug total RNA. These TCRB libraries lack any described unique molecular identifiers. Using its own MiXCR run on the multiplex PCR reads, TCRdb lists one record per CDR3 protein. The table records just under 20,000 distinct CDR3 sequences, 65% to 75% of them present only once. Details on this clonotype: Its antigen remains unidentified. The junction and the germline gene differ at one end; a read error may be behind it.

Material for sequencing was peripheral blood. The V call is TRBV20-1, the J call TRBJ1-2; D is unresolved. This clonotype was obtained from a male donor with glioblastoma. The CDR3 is CCARDRSALPNYGYTF. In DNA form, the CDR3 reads TGCTGTGCTAGAGATAGATCAGCGCTCCCTAACTATGGCTACACCTTC.